These 22 T cell receptor beta chains were all obtained from the same sample, sequenced in a study of naive and memory T cell subsets. Study-wide findings and caveats: Naive repertoires, especially CD8, held a few larger clonotypes, possibly memory cells re-expressing CD45RA.

These TCRs' antigens remain unknown. Two oligonucleotides, mixed equimolar, formed the beta constant-region primer covering TRBC1 and TRBC2. The ligated cDNA underwent four PCR rounds using SP2 and nested alpha and beta constant-region primers. Using its own MiXCR run on the UMI-ligation and nested PCR reads, TCRdb lists one record per CDR3 protein. In the table there are 150,000 or so distinct CDR3 sequences, approximately 22% of which are singletons. The source material was naive CD4+ T cells from blood. These receptor sequences come from a human donor in good health.

V gene TRBV10-3 combines with J gene TRBJ1-2; no firm D call. The ends were cut back, 6 bases at V and 0 bases at J, with 14 bases in the middle. The germline V gene has CDR1 ENHRY and CDR2 SYGVKD. The CDR3 loop spans 15 amino acids. The CDR3 region has the DNA TGTGCCATCAGAAAGGAGGGTTCCCCTAACTATGGCTACACCTTC. Translated: CAIRKEGSPNYGYTF.

The V call is TRBV28, the J call TRBJ2-1, with 8 bases aligning to TRBD1. CDR1 is MDHEN, CDR2 SYDVKM, per germline. V was clipped by 6 bases and J by 5 bases; unmatched bases: 9. The CDR3 runs to 15 residues. CDR3 residues: CASRSAGGANNEQFF. In DNA form, the CDR3 reads TGTGCCAGCAGATCAGCAGGGGGCGCGAACAATGAGCAGTTCTTC.

In its sample, this clonotype was seen many times. The CDR3 spells CATSSQLQGPQYF. The CDR3 region has the DNA TGTGCCACCAGCAGCCAACTACAGGGTCCGCAGTATTTT. The V call is TRBV15, the J call TRBJ2-3; D is perhaps TRBD1 (6 bases). Trimming pared 3 bases from V and 10 bases from J, leaving 14 bases between. This CDR3 region has 13 residues. The germline V gene encodes CDR1 LNHNV and CDR2 YYDKDF (reference sequence). Using reference TRBV15 and TRBJ2-3 for the parts outside the CDR3, the full variable domain is DAMVIQNPRYQVTQFGKPVTLSCSQTLNHNVMYWYQQKSSQAPKLLFHYYDKDFNNEADTPDNFQSRRPNTSFCFLDIRSPGLGDTAMYLCATSSQLQGPQYFGPGTRLTVL.

The V call is TRBV4-3, the J call TRBJ2-5; maybe TRBD2 (6 bases). Germline-derived CDR1 and CDR2 are LGHNA and YSLEER. Trimming pared 0 bases from V and 5 bases from J, leaving 16 bases between. The CDR3 loop spans 16 amino acids. The CDR3 spells CASSQESGGILETQYF. DNA of the CDR3: TGCGCCAGCAGCCAAGAATCCGGAGGGATATTGGAGACCCAGTACTTC.

This sequence joins TRBV30 and TRBJ1-1, with no clear D. V was clipped by 2 bases and J by 0 bases, with 4 bases between them. Germline loops: CDR1 GTSNPN, CDR2 SVGIG (reference sequence). The CDR3 totals 12 residues. The CDR3 loop reads CAWSHVNTEAFF. CDR3 bases: TGTGCCTGGAGTCACGTGAACACTGAAGCTTTCTTT.

There are many counts of this clonotype. V gene TRBV11-2 combines with J gene TRBJ1-1, with D possibly TRBD1 on 5 matching bases. The CDR3 contains 15 residues. Per the germline V gene, CDR1 is SGHAT and CDR2 is FQNNGV. V lost 1 base to trimming and J lost 4 bases, with 13 bases between them. The CDR3 nucleotides are TGTGCCAGCAGCTTAGTGGGGCAGGGTCTCACTGAAGCTTTCTTT. Its protein is CASSLVGQGLTEAFF. Full variable domain (rest looked up from reference TRBV11-2 and TRBJ1-1): EAGVAQSPRYKIIEKRQSVAFWCNPISGHATLYWYQQILGQGPKLLIQFQNNGVVDDSQLPKDRFSAERLKGVDSTLKIQPAKLEDSAVYLCASSLVGQGLTEAFFGQGTRLTVV.

The chain has TRBV6-5 and TRBJ2-7, with 8 positions matching TRBD2. V dropped 3 bases and J dropped 2; count of bases not matched to a gene: 24. Per the germline V gene, CDR1 is MNHEY and CDR2 is SVGAGI. This CDR3 contains 21 residues. The CDR3 sequence is CASSYFPPWSNAGGVTYEQYF. CDR3 DNA sequence: TGTGCCAGCAGTTATTTTCCCCCGTGGAGTAATGCGGGAGGTGTTACCTACGAGCAGTACTTC.

The rearrangement links TRBV2 to TRBJ2-3; TRBD2 agrees at 10 bases. The CDR3 is 15 residues long. Germline V gene lookup returns CDR1 SNHLY and CDR2 FYNNEI. The trim removed 2 bases at V and 5 bases at J, leaving 4 bases unmatched. DNA for the CDR3: TGTGCCAGCAGTGAATCTAGCGGGAGAGGAGATACGCAGTATTTT. It codes for CASSESSGRGDTQYF. The full variable domain, with the rest looked up from reference TRBV2 and TRBJ2-3, is EPEVTQTPSHQVTQMGQEVILRCVPISNHLYFYWYRQILGQKVEFLVSFYNNEISEKSEIFDDQFSVERPDGSNFTLKIRSTKLEDSAMYFCASSESSGRGDTQYFGPGTRLTVL.

This clonotype has more than one count but fewer than ten. The rearrangement uses TRBV6-6 and TRBJ1-1; 9 nucleotides line up with TRBD1. The V gene end was trimmed by 6 bases and the J gene end by 11 bases; junction bases not matched to a gene: 16. The CDR3 spans 15 residues. Germline V gives CDR1 MNHNY, CDR2 SVGAGI (reference sequence). Here the CDR3 DNA reads TGTGCCAGCAGCCAGGTACAGGGGGCCCGCACGTTTGCTTTCTTT. This codes for CASSQVQGARTFAFF.

The sample holds a few counts of this clonotype. This chain uses TRBV7-8 with TRBJ2-5, with a tentative D call TRBD1 (6 bases). Germline V gene sequence: CDR1 SGHVS, CDR2 FQNEAQ. V was pared by 5 bases and J by 7 bases, with 17 bases between. The CDR3 sequence is 14 residues long. CDR3 loop: CASSPQRGLGTQYF. DNA for the CDR3: TGTGCCAGCAGCCCTCAGAGGGGGTTAGGGACCCAGTACTTC. Supplemented by reference TRBV7-8 and TRBJ2-5, the full variable domain reads GAGVSQSPRYKVAKRGQDVALRCDPISGHVSLFWYQQALGQGPEFLTYFQNEAQLDKSGLPSDRFFAERPEGSVSTLKIQRTQQEDSAVYLCASSPQRGLGTQYFGPGTRLLVL.

This chain uses TRBV27 with TRBJ1-1; 8 nucleotides match TRBD1. Germline V gene lookup returns CDR1 MNHEY and CDR2 SMNVEV (reference sequence). The CDR3 has 15 amino acids. After removal of 5 bases from V and 1 base from J, the junction contained 6 bases not matched to a gene. The CDR3 DNA follows: TGTGCCAGCAGTCCTACCAGGGGGCCGAACACTGAAGCTTTCTTT. This codes for CASSPTRGPNTEAFF.

The gene calls are TRBV6-5 and TRBJ2-7; D remains ambiguous. This CDR3 has 15 residues. Germline CDR1 and CDR2: MNHEY and SVGAGI. Trimming shortened V by 4 bases and J by 7 bases, and 20 bases separated the two germline ends. The CDR3 reads CASSFLRPGPGEQYF. The CDR3 coding sequence is TGTGCCAGCAGTTTTCTTCGCCCGGGCCCTGGGGAGCAGTACTTC.

Points on this clonotype: This may be a read error, as it is one base from a much larger clone. The V gene is TRBV4-1, the J gene TRBJ2-3; 9 bases map to TRBD2. CDR1 is MGHRA and CDR2 is YSYEKL in the germline V gene. V shed 2 bases, J shed 2 bases, and the junction held 8 bases outside the gene matches. CDR3 length equals 17 residues. The CDR3 nucleotides are TGCGCCAGCAGCCAATATTCCGCGGGAGGGGTCACAGATACGCAGTATTTT. Translation: CASSQYSAGGVTDTQYF.

This clonotype has at least ten counts. The rearrangement uses TRBV25-1 and TRBJ2-1; D ambiguous. The CDR3 contains 13 residues. Trimming took off 3 bases at V and 5 bases at J, with 8 bases between the two ends. CDR1 is MGHDK and CDR2 is SYGVNS in the germline V gene. CDR3 region: CASSDGRHNEQFF. CDR3 in DNA: TGTGCCAGCAGTGATGGACGCCACAATGAGCAGTTCTTC.

This clonotype was counted only a few times. V and J are TRBV29-1 and TRBJ2-3; 7 positions agree with TRBD2. Germline V gene data show CDR1 as SQVTM and CDR2 as ANQGSEA. V shed 4 bases and J 2 bases; nucleotides not matched to a gene: 3. This CDR3 comprises 13 residues. The CDR3 spells CSVGGTITDTQYF. The CDR3 nucleotides are TGCAGCGTTGGGGGGACTATCACAGATACGCAGTATTTT.

This clonotype was detected a few times. This chain joins TRBV6-2 or TRBV6-3 and TRBJ2-1, with TRBD2 matching over 8 bases. The CDR3 is made up of 20 amino acids. The V and J ends lost 0 bases and 8 bases, in that order; junction bases with no gene match: 21. Germline CDR1 reads MNHEY; CDR2 reads SVGEGT. The CDR3 coding sequence is TGTGCCAGCAGTTACTCGATGGAGCGGGAGTACAAAAGGTCGAGTGATGAGCAGTTCTTC. It codes for CASSYSMEREYKRSSDEQFF.

The J gene is TRBJ1-3, the V gene TRBV10-3; TRBD1 agrees at 9 bases. CDR3 length equals 16 residues. The trim removed 2 bases at V and 3 bases at J, leaving 5 bases unmatched. CDR1 is ENHRY, CDR2 SYGVKD, per germline. The CDR3 DNA reads as TGTGCCATCAGTGAGCCGGGACAGGGTGATGGAAACACCATATATTTT. Translating gives CAISEPGQGDGNTIYF.

This clonotype turned up a few times. V and J are TRBV19 and TRBJ1-2; maybe TRBD1 (5 bases). The CDR3 runs 14 residues. Trimming stripped 3 bases from V and 4 bases from J, with 12 bases between. CDR1 and CDR2 from the germline V gene are LNHDA and SQIVND (reference sequence). The CDR3 loop reads CASSIWGDAYGYTF. The DNA of the CDR3 is TGTGCCAGTAGTATTTGGGGGGACGCCTATGGCTACACCTTC.

V and J are TRBV6-2 or TRBV6-3 and TRBJ2-1, with TRBD2 matching 7 bases. This CDR3 is 16 amino acids long. V was clipped by 1 base and J by 3 bases; unmatched bases: 6. Germline CDR1 is MNHEY and CDR2 is SVGEGT. The CDR3 sequence is CASSYLGLADYNEQFF. The CDR3 DNA sequence: TGTGCCAGCAGTTACTTAGGTCTAGCGGACTACAATGAGCAGTTCTTC.

This clonotype was detected ten times or more. The V and J genes are TRBV20-1 and TRBJ2-1, with 7 bases aligning to TRBD2. CDR1 and CDR2 from the germline V gene are DFQATT and SNEGSKA (reference sequence). V shed 1 base, J shed 0 bases, and the junction held 0 bases outside the gene matches. The CDR3 has 14 amino acids. The CDR3 DNA sequence: TGCAGTGCTAGAGGCGGGAGCTCCTACAATGAGCAGTTCTTC. Translating gives CSARGGSSYNEQFF.

This clonotype was seen more than once but under ten times. The chain recombines TRBV20-1 with TRBJ1-5; 7 positions agree with TRBD1. The CDR3 runs 15 residues. V dropped 6 bases and J dropped 2; count of bases not matched to a gene: 10. Germline CDR1 and CDR2: DFQATT and SNEGSKA (reference sequence). CDR3 nucleotides: TGCAGTGCCAGACAGGGCCTGGGACGCAATCAGCCCCAGCATTTT. It translates to CSARQGLGRNQPQHF.

The V gene is TRBV18, the J gene TRBJ2-1; 8 nucleotides line up with TRBD2. Germline assignment: CDR1 KGHSH and CDR2 LQKENI. The CDR3 is 17 amino acids. V was clipped by 2 bases and J by 9 bases; unmatched bases: 15. DNA of the CDR3: TGTGCCAGCTCACCAAGGGCTAGCGGGCCCGGAGAAGGTGAGCAGTTCTTC. Its translation: CASSPRASGPGEGEQFF.